This TCR beta chain came from a study of shared clonotypes between healthy human individuals. Overall study: Each donor had three CD4 naive, three CD4 memory, two CD8 naive and one CD8 memory plate.

The input for sorted-subset replicate PCRs was approximately 200 ng DNA, 25,000 to 35,000 T cell genomes. TCRdb keeps only in-frame clones here, not all; method: immunoSEQ multiplex PCR. Found here are around 2.5 million clones, 93% of them singletons; the top ten hold more than 0.35%. The germline V gene has CDR1 SGHRS and CDR2 YFSETQ. V was shortened by 0 bases and J by 7 bases, with 17 bases between the two germline ends. The CDR3 has 16 residues. This TCR was recovered from a man between 18 and 35 years old in good health. Some clones in this sample may be carry-over from other donors' samples. The sample consisted of naive CD4+ T cells from PBMCs. The subset here: CD45RA+ positively selected. The chain couples TRBV5-1 to TRBJ2-1; D ambiguous. The CDR3 DNA is TGCGCCAGCAGCTTGGCACGGCCCCTCCTGGGAAATGAGCAGTTCTTC. This sequence encodes CASSLARPLLGNEQFF. The full variable domain, its missing parts supplied by reference TRBV5-1 and TRBJ2-1, is KAGVTQTPRYLIKTRGQQVTLSCSPISGHRSVSWYQQTPGQGLQFLFEYFSETQRNKGNFPGRFSGRQFSNSRSEMNVSTLELGDSALYLCASSLARPLLGNEQFFGPGTRLTVL.